This T cell receptor (beta chain) was profiled in a study of OX40 agonist ivuxolimab in advanced cancers. As regards this clone: Its antigen remains unidentified.

Trimming removed 1 base at V and 0 bases at J, with 9 bases between. CDR3 length equals 15 residues. Germline CDR1 is SGHDN and CDR2 is FVKESK. Some clones are missing from TCRdb's copy, which holds only in-frame ones; the method was immunoSEQ multiplex PCR. The repertoire holds approximately 89,000 clones, with approximately 90% as singletons. General observations from the study: At doses 0.1 to 3.0 mg/kg, CD4+ and CD8+ clones expanded.

This TCR derives from an adult with an advanced solid tumor such as melanoma, head and neck, liver or kidney cancer. The material was CD4+ or CD8+ T cells sorted from blood, obtained in a trial of the OX40 agonist ivuxolimab. The chain couples TRBV14 to TRBJ1-1; D call uncertain. CDR3 in DNA: TGTGCCAGCAGCCAAGGCCGGGCCATGAACACTGAAGCTTTCTTT. This gives the protein CASSQGRAMNTEAFF.